Shown below are 12 T cell receptor beta chains from a single sample sequenced in a study of OX40 agonist ivuxolimab in advanced cancers. Data came from immunoSEQ multiplex PCR; TCRdb stores just in-frame clones and leaves some out. The sample yields some 42,000 clones, roughly four fifths seen once. The source was CD4+ or CD8+ T cells sorted from blood, collected in a trial of the OX40 agonist ivuxolimab. The receptors here all came from an adult with an advanced solid tumor such as melanoma, head and neck, liver or kidney cancer.

The gene calls are TRBV19 and TRBJ1-2; maybe TRBD1 (6 bases). V dropped 6 bases and J dropped 7 bases, with 15 bases sitting between them. Germline-derived CDR1 and CDR2 are LNHDA and SQIVND (reference sequence). CDR3 length: 13 residues. DNA of the CDR3: TGTGCCAGTAGACCATCGGGGGGGCCTGGCTACACCTTC. It codes for CASRPSGGPGYTF.

Here the CDR3 DNA reads TGTGCCAGCAGCGTATCCCCCCTAGCGGGAGGTTACAATGAGCAGTTCTTC. Translation gives CASSVSPLAGGYNEQFF. The chain combines TRBV9 with TRBJ2-1; TRBD2 agrees at 11 bases. Germline CDR1 and CDR2: SGDLS and YYNGEE. The CDR3 covers 17 residues. With 1 base clipped from V and 4 bases from J, the junction kept 7 bases outside the gene matches. Looking up the rest from reference TRBV9 and TRBJ2-1 gives the full variable domain: DSGVTQTPKHLITATGQRVTLRCSPRSGDLSVYWYQQSLDQGLQFLIQYYNGEERAKGNILERFSAQQFPDLHSELNLSSLELGDSALYFCASSVSPLAGGYNEQFFGPGTRLTVL.

This sequence joins TRBV7-2 and TRBJ2-7; D gene ambiguous. The CDR3 contains 12 residues. V was pared by 4 bases and J by 7 bases, with 11 bases between. The germline CDR1 and CDR2 sequences are SGHTA and FQGNSA. The CDR3 bases are TGTGCCAGCAGCTCTCACTGGTGGGAGCAGTACTTC. Amino acid sequence: CASSSHWWEQYF.

This rearrangement joins TRBV5-1 to TRBJ1-1; no clear D gene. This CDR3 has 15 residues. CDR1 and CDR2 from the germline V gene are SGHRS and YFSETQ. Trimming removed 4 bases from V and 0 bases from J, with 13 bases in between. CDR3 sequence (DNA): TGCGCCAGCAGCCTGGAAGGGCCCATGAACACTGAAGCTTTCTTT. Protein: CASSLEGPMNTEAFF. Based on the CDR3 plus reference TRBV5-1 and TRBJ1-1, the full variable domain is KAGVTQTPRYLIKTRGQQVTLSCSPISGHRSVSWYQQTPGQGLQFLFEYFSETQRNKGNFPGRFSGRQFSNSRSEMNVSTLELGDSALYLCASSLEGPMNTEAFFGQGTRLTVV.

The chain has TRBV11-2 and TRBJ2-7; D call uncertain. Germline loops: CDR1 SGHAT, CDR2 FQNNGV. V was cut by 0 bases and J by 3 bases, with 12 bases left in between. The CDR3 has 15 amino acids. CDR3 loop: CASSLESGIGYEQYF. CDR3 nucleotide sequence: TGTGCCAGCAGCTTAGAGTCAGGTATTGGCTACGAGCAGTACTTC.

This chain connects TRBV19 to TRBJ2-1; D is ambiguous. The CDR3 consists of 15 residues. Germline V gene lookup returns CDR1 LNHDA and CDR2 SQIVND (reference sequence). With 4 bases removed from V and 4 bases from J, the gap between germline ends came to 14 bases. The CDR3 loop is CASSRDREGYNEQFF. CDR3 coding DNA: TGTGCCAGTAGTAGAGACCGTGAAGGGTACAATGAGCAGTTCTTC. The whole variable domain, filled in from reference TRBV19 and TRBJ2-1, reads DGGITQSPKYLFRKEGQNVTLSCEQNLNHDAMYWYRQDPGQGLRLIYYSQIVNDFQKGDIAEGYSVSREKKESFPLTVTSAQKNPTAFYLCASSRDREGYNEQFFGPGTRLTVL.

In its sample, this clone was seen a few times. In DNA, the CDR3 is TGTGCCAGCACCCAAGGAGGGGGGGGGAAAGCTTTCTTT. It yields the protein CASTQGGGGKAFF. V is TRBV2 and J is TRBJ1-1; D is perhaps TRBD1 (6 bases). Germline V gives CDR1 SNHLY, CDR2 FYNNEI. There are 13 residues in the CDR3. The ends were cut back, 7 bases at V and 9 bases at J, with 18 bases in the middle.

V and J are TRBV21-1 and TRBJ2-7. TRBV21-1 corresponds to a pseudogene. CDR3 length equals 17 residues. The CDR3 reads CGVRRRGVGYGWLEQYV. CDR3 sequence (DNA): TGTGGGGTTCGTAGGAGGGGGGTAGGGTATGGTTGGCTCGAGCAGTACGTC.

J is TRBJ1-1 and V is TRBV5-1; tentatively, D is TRBD1 (5 bases). This CDR3 is 13 amino acids long. Per the germline V gene, CDR1 is SGHRS and CDR2 is YFSETQ. V was pared by 3 bases and J by 1 base, with 7 bases between. The CDR3 nucleotides are TGCGCCAGCAGCTCTACAGGGAACACTGAAGCTTTCTTT. Translation gives CASSSTGNTEAFF.

To note about this clone: The sample holds other DNA sequences that translate to the same CDR3. The J gene is TRBJ1-4, the V gene TRBV5-1, with D possibly being TRBD1 (5 bases). Trimming stripped 0 bases from V and 6 bases from J, with 9 bases between. The CDR3 extends over 14 amino acids. CDR1 and CDR2 from the germline V gene are SGHRS and YFSETQ. CDR3 amino acids: CASSLEGTDEKLFF. The CDR3 coding sequence is TGCGCCAGCAGCTTGGAAGGGACCGATGAAAAACTGTTTTTT.

This sequence joins TRBV6-1 and TRBJ1-4; 10 bases agree with TRBD1. The germline gives CDR1 MNHNS, CDR2 SASEGT. Trimming took 8 bases from V and 11 from J; bases not matched to a gene: 11. CDR3 length equals 14 residues. This CDR3 is CASGTGQGWMKLFF. The CDR3 region has the DNA TGTGCCAGCGGAACGGGACAGGGGTGGATGAAACTGTTTTTT.

The J gene is TRBJ2-7, the V gene TRBV10-3; D tentatively reads TRBD1 or TRBD2 (5 bases each). Germline-derived CDR1 and CDR2 are ENHRY and SYGVKD. Trimming shortened V by 10 bases and J by 1 base, and 14 bases separated the two germline ends. The CDR3 runs to 13 residues. The CDR3 DNA is TGTGCCAACCGCCCCGGGGCTTCCTACGAGCAGTACTTC. It specifies CANRPGASYEQYF.